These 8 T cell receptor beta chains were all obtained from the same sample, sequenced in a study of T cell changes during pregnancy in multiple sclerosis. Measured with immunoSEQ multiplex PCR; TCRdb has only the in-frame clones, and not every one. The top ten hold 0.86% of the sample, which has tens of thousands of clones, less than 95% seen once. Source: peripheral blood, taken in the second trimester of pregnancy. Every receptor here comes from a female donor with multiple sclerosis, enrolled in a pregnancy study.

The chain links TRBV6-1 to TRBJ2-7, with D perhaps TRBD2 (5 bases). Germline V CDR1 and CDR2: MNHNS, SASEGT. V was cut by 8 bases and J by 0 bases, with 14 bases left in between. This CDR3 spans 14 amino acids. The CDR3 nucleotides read TGTGCCAGCTCCCCTGAGGGTTCCTCCTACGAGCAGTACTTC. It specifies CASSPEGSSYEQYF.

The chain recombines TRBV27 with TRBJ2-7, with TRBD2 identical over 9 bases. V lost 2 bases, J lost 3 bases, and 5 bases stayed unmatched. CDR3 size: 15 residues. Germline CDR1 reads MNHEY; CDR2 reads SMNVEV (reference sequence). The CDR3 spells CASSLNLAGIYEQYF. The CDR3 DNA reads TGTGCCAGCAGTTTAAACCTAGCGGGGATCTACGAGCAGTACTTC.

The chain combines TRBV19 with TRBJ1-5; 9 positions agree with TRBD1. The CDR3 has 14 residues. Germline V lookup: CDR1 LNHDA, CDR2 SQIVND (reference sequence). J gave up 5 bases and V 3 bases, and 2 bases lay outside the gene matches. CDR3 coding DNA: TGTGCCAGTAGTATTTGGACAGGGGATCAGCCCCAGCATTTT. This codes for CASSIWTGDQPQHF.

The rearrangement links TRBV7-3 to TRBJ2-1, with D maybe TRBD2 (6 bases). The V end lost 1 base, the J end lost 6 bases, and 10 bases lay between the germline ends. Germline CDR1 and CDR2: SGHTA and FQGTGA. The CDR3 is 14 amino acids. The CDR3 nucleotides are TGTGCCAGCAGCTTAAGGGGAGGTGGCAATGAGCAGTTCTTC. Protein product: CASSLRGGGNEQFF.

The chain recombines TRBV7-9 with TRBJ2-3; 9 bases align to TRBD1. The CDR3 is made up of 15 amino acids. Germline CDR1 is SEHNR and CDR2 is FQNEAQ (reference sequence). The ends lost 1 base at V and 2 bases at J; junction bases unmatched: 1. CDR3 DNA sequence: TGTGCCAGCAGCTTAGGGACAGGGGTCACAGATACGCAGTATTTT. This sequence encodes CASSLGTGVTDTQYF.

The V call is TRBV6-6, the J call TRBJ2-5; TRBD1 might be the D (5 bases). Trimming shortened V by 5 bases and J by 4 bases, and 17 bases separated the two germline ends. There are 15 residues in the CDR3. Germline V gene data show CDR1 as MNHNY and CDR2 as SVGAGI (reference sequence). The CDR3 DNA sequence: TGTGCCAGCAGTCAGGGCACGGCGGTGGGAGAGACCCAGTACTTC. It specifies CASSQGTAVGETQYF.

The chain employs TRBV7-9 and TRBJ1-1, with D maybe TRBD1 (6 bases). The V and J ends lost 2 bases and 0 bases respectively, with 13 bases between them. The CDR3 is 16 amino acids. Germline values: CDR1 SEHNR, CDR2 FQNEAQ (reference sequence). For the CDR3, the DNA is TGTGCCAGCAGCTTACCACAGGGTCGGATGAACACTGAAGCTTTCTTT. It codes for CASSLPQGRMNTEAFF.

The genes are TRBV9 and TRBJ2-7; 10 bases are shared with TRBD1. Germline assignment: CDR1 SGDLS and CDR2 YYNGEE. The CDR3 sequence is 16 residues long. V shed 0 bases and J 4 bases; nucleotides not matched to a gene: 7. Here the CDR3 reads CASSVATGTGVYEQYF. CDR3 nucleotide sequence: TGTGCCAGCAGCGTAGCTACAGGGACAGGGGTATACGAGCAGTACTTC.